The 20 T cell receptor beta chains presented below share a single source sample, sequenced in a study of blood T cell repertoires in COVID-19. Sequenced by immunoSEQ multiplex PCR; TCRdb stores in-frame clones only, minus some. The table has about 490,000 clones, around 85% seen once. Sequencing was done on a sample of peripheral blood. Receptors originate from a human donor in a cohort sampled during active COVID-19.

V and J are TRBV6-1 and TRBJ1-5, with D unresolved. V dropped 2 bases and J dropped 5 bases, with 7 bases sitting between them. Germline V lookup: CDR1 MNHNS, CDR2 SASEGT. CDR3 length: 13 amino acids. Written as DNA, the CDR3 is TGTGCCAGCAGTGAATATAGATATCAGCCCCAGCATTTT. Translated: CASSEYRYQPQHF.

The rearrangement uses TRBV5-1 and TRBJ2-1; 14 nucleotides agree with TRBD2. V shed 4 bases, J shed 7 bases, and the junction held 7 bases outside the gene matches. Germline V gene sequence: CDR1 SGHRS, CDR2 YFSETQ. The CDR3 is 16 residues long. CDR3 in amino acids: CASSPGTSGRGNEQFF. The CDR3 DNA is TGCGCCAGCAGCCCGGGGACTAGCGGGAGAGGGAATGAGCAGTTCTTC.

CDR3 bases: TGTGCCAGCAGCTTGCCGGGGGTGGGCTATGGCTACACCTTC. Translated, it gives CASSLPGVGYGYTF. The J gene is TRBJ1-2, the V gene TRBV5-4, with D tentatively TRBD1 (5 bases). This CDR3 region has 14 residues. The germline V gene encodes CDR1 SGHNT and CDR2 YYREEE (reference sequence). V lost 1 base and J lost 4, with 11 bases in between. Based on the CDR3 plus reference TRBV5-4 and TRBJ1-2, the full variable domain is ETGVTQSPTHLIKTRGQQVTLRCSSQSGHNTVSWYQQALGQGPQFIFQYYREEENGRGNFPPRFSGLQFPNYSSELNVNALELDDSALYLCASSLPGVGYGYTFGSGTRLTVV.

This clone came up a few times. CDR3 residues: CASSQDGTGAEGYTF. DNA of the CDR3: TGCGCCAGCAGCCAAGATGGGACAGGGGCGGAGGGCTACACCTTC. The V call is TRBV4-3, the J call TRBJ1-2; 10 positions agree with TRBD1. From germline, CDR1 is LGHNA and CDR2 YSLEER. This CDR3 has 15 residues. V shed 0 bases, J shed 8 bases, and the junction held 6 bases outside the gene matches.

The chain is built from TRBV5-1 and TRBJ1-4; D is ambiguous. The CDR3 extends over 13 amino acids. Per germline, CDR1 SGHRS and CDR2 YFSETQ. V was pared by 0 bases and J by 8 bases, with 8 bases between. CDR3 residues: CASSLAGEEKLFF. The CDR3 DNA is TGCGCCAGCAGCTTGGCTGGAGAAGAAAAACTGTTTTTT.

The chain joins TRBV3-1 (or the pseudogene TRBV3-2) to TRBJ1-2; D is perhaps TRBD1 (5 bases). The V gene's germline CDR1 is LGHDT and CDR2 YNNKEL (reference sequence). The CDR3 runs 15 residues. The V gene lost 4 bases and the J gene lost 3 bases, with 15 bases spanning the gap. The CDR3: CASSPGHRDYYGYTF. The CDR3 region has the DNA TGTGCCAGCAGCCCAGGTCACCGGGACTACTATGGCTACACCTTC.

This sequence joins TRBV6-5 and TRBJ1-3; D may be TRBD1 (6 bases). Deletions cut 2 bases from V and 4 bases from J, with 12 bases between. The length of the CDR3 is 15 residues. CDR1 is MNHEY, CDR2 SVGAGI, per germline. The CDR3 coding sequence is TGTGCCAGCAGTTACATGGGGGCACAGGGAAACACCATATATTTT. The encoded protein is CASSYMGAQGNTIYF.

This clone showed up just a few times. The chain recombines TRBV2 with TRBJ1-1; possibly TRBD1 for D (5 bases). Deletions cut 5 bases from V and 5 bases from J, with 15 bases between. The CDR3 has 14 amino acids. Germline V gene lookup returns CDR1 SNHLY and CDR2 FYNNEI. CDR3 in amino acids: CASSRLRAETEAFF. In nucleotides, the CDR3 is TGTGCCAGCAGTCGCCTCAGGGCGGAAACTGAAGCTTTCTTT.

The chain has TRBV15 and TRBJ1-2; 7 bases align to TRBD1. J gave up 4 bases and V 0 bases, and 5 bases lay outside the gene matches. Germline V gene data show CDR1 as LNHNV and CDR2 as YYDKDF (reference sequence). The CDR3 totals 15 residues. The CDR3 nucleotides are TGTGCCACCAGCAGAGATTTCGGACAGGCCTATGGCTACACCTTC. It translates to CATSRDFGQAYGYTF.

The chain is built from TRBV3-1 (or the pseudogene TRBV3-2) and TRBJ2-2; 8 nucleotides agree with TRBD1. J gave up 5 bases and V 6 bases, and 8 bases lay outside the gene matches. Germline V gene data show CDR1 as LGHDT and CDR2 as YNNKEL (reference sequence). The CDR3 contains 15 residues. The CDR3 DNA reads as TGTGCCAGCAGTCGGACCAGGGGGCGGACCGGGGAGCTGTTTTTT. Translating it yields CASSRTRGRTGELFF.

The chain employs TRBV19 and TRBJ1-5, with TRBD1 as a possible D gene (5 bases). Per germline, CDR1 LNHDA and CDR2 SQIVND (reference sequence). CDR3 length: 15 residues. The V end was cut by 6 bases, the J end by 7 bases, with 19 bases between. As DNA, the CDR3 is TGTGCCAGTAGCCTGGACAACCGGCGACACCAGCCCCAGCATTTT. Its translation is CASSLDNRRHQPQHF.

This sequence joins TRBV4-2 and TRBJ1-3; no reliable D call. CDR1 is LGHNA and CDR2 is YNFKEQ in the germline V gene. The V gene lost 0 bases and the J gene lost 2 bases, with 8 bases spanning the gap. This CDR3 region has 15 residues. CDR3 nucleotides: TGTGCCAGCAGCCAAGAGCAACAGACTGGAAACACCATATATTTT. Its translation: CASSQEQQTGNTIYF.

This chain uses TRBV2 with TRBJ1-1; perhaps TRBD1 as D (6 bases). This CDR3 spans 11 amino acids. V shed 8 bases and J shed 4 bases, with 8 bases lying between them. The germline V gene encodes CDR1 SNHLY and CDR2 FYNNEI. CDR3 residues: CASDRSTEAFF. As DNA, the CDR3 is TGTGCCAGCGACAGGAGCACTGAAGCTTTCTTT.

For the CDR3, the DNA is TGCGCCAGCAGCCAAGGTCACAGGACACGGCCCCAGCATTTT. This encodes CASSQGHRTRPQHF. The chain is built from TRBV4-1 and TRBJ1-5, with D possibly TRBD1 on 5 matching bases. Trimming pared 1 base from V and 9 bases from J, leaving 13 bases between. CDR1 is MGHRA and CDR2 is YSYEKL in the germline V gene. The CDR3 sequence is 14 residues long.

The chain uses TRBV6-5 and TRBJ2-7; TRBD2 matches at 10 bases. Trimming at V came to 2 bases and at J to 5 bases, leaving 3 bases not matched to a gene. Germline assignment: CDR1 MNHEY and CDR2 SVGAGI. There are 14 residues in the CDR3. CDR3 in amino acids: CASSYISGRDEQYF. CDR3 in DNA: TGTGCCAGCAGTTACATAAGCGGGAGGGACGAGCAGTACTTC.

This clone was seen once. DNA of the CDR3: TGTGCTAGTGGTAGACAGGGATATAATGAAAAACTGTTTTTT. Its protein product is CASGRQGYNEKLFF. V usage is TRBV12-5 and J usage is TRBJ1-4; 7 nucleotides agree with TRBD1. The CDR3 sequence is 14 residues long. Germline V lookup: CDR1 LGHNT, CDR2 FRNRAP. V lost 5 bases, J lost 4 bases, and 4 bases stayed unmatched.

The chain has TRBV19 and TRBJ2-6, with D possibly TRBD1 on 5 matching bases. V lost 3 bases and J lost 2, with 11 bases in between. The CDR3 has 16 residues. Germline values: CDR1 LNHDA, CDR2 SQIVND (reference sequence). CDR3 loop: CASSMGRSTGANVLTF. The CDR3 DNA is TGTGCCAGTAGTATGGGGCGGAGCACTGGGGCCAACGTCCTGACTTTC.

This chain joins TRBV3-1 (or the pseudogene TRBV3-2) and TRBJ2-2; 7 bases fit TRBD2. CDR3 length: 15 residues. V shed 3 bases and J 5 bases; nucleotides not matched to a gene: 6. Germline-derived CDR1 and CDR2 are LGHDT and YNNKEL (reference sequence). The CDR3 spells CASSHPSGPTGELFF. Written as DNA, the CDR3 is TGTGCCAGCAGCCATCCTAGCGGTCCTACCGGGGAGCTGTTTTTT.

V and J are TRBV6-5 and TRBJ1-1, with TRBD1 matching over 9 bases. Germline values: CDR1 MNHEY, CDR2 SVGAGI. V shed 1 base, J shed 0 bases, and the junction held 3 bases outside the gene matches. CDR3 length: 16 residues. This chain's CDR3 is CASSYLGQGMNTEAFF. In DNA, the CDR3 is TGTGCCAGCAGTTACTTGGGACAGGGAATGAACACTGAAGCTTTCTTT.

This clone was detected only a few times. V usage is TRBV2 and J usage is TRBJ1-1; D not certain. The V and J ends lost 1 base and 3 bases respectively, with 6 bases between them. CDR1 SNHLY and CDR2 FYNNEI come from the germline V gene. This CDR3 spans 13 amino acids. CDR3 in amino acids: CASSEVVYTEAFF. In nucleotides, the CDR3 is TGTGCCAGCAGTGAAGTAGTTTACACTGAAGCTTTCTTT.